The 12 T cell receptor beta chains reported below all come from one sample, sequenced in a study of early T cells in non-severe SARS-CoV-2 infection. TCRdb processed the 5' RACE reads anew with MiXCR; each CDR3 protein has one entry. The data contain about 33,000 distinct CDR3 sequences, around 7% of them seen just once; the ten biggest clones take up just over 4%. Source material: whole blood. The origin of the receptors is an adult who was a healthcare worker with PCR-confirmed SARS-CoV-2 infection or an uninfected control (not recorded which).

This clonotype occurred a few times. The chain combines TRBV5-1 with TRBJ2-7, with D unclear. V lost 4 bases and J lost 1, with 9 bases in between. This CDR3 contains 13 residues. Germline V gene lookup returns CDR1 SGHRS and CDR2 YFSETQ. This CDR3 is CASSGGDSYEQYF. The CDR3 nucleotides read TGCGCCAGCAGCGGCGGAGATTCCTACGAGCAGTACTTC.

Points on this clonotype: Possible read error: a much larger clone is one base away. V and J are TRBV25-1 and TRBJ1-1; D unclear. The CDR3 is made up of 14 amino acids. Germline V lookup: CDR1 MGHDK, CDR2 SYGVNS. CDR3 loop: CASSEPGRNAEAFF. CDR3 DNA sequence: TGTGCCAGCAGTGAACCCGGGAGGAACGCTGAAGCTTTCTTT.

The sample holds many counts of this clonotype. The chain has TRBV20-1 and TRBJ1-1, with unresolved D. V was cut by 2 bases and J by 1 base, with 5 bases left in between. CDR1 and CDR2 (germline): DFQATT, SNEGSKA (reference sequence). The CDR3 runs to 12 residues. CDR3 DNA: TGCAGTGCTAGATTAACGAACACTGAAGCTTTCTTT. This encodes CSARLTNTEAFF.

The chain joins TRBV11-2 to TRBJ2-1; 8 bases align to TRBD2. In germline, CDR1 is SGHAT, CDR2 FQNNGV. J gave up 0 bases and V 4 bases, and 5 bases lay outside the gene matches. This CDR3 contains 16 residues. The CDR3 DNA sequence: TGTGCCAGCAGCTCCACTAGCGGTACCTCCTACAATGAGCAGTTCTTC. It encodes CASSSTSGTSYNEQFF.

The chain joins TRBV20-1 to TRBJ1-3; 7 nucleotides agree with TRBD1. With 3 bases clipped from V and 0 bases from J, the junction kept 8 bases outside the gene matches. Germline V CDR1 and CDR2: DFQATT, SNEGSKA (reference sequence). The CDR3 has 16 amino acids. The CDR3, as DNA: TGCAGTGCTAGCAGGGACAGTGGGACCTCTGGAAACACCATATATTTT. It encodes CSASRDSGTSGNTIYF.

This clonotype was seen at least ten times. The CDR3 DNA reads as TGTGCCAGCAGCTTAGGCACCGGGGAGCTGTTTTTT. Translating it yields CASSLGTGELFF. The V and J genes are TRBV11-2 and TRBJ2-2; D is uncertain. V lost 1 base and J 4 bases, leaving 1 base between the germline ends. The germline gives CDR1 SGHAT, CDR2 FQNNGV. The CDR3 sequence is 12 residues long.

This clonotype has only a few counts. This chain joins TRBV3-1 and TRBJ2-3; TRBD1 agrees at 7 bases. J was trimmed by 7 bases and V by 0 bases; bases with no gene match: 4. This CDR3 comprises 14 residues. Per germline, CDR1 LGHDT and CDR2 YNNKEL (reference sequence). The CDR3 DNA is TGTGCCAGCAGCCAAGAAGGGGGCAGGAATACGCAGTATTTT. Protein sequence: CASSQEGGRNTQYF.

The V call is TRBV20-1, the J call TRBJ2-2; D gene ambiguous. Per the germline V gene, CDR1 is DFQATT and CDR2 is SNEGSKA (reference sequence). The ends were cut back, 2 bases at V and 2 bases at J, with 12 bases in the middle. The CDR3 runs to 15 residues. The CDR3, as DNA: TGCAGTGCTAGACAGTTCCCTATAAACACCGGGGAGCTGTTTTTT. It encodes CSARQFPINTGELFF.

The CDR3 nucleotides are TGTGCCAGCAGTTTATCTGCTAGCGGGGCCTACGAGCAGTACTTC. Amino acid sequence: CASSLSASGAYEQYF. The V and J genes are TRBV27 and TRBJ2-7, with 9 nucleotides matching TRBD2. Trimming at V came to 0 bases and at J to 2 bases, leaving 2 bases not matched to a gene. Looked up from germline, CDR1 is MNHEY and CDR2 is SMNVEV (reference sequence). This CDR3 contains 15 residues.

With regard to this clonotype: With a much larger clone just one base away, this may be a read error. V is TRBV11-2 and J is TRBJ2-1; D gene ambiguous. The CDR3 is 13 amino acids. The germline CDR1 and CDR2 sequences are SGHAT and FQNNGV. CDR3 region: CAGSLIGANEQFF. The CDR3 DNA is TGTGCCGGCAGCTTAATTGGCGCCAATGAGCAGTTCTTC.

This clonotype was recorded many times. This rearrangement joins TRBV20-1 to TRBJ2-5, with 10 bases aligning to TRBD2. The germline V gene encodes CDR1 DFQATT and CDR2 SNEGSKA (reference sequence). This CDR3 has 14 residues. The CDR3 region is CRVPGAGGQETQYF. The CDR3 bases are TGCAGAGTACCGGGAGCGGGAGGGCAAGAGACCCAGTACTTC.

The CDR3 loop is CASTRSGRAGGELFF. The DNA for the CDR3 is TGTGCCAGCACCCGTAGCGGGAGGGCCGGAGGGGAGCTGTTTTTT. The V and J genes are TRBV28 and TRBJ2-2; 11 bases map to TRBD2. The CDR3 sequence is 15 residues long. V lost 7 bases and J lost 8; bases outside the gene matches: 9. Germline V gives CDR1 MDHEN, CDR2 SYDVKM.